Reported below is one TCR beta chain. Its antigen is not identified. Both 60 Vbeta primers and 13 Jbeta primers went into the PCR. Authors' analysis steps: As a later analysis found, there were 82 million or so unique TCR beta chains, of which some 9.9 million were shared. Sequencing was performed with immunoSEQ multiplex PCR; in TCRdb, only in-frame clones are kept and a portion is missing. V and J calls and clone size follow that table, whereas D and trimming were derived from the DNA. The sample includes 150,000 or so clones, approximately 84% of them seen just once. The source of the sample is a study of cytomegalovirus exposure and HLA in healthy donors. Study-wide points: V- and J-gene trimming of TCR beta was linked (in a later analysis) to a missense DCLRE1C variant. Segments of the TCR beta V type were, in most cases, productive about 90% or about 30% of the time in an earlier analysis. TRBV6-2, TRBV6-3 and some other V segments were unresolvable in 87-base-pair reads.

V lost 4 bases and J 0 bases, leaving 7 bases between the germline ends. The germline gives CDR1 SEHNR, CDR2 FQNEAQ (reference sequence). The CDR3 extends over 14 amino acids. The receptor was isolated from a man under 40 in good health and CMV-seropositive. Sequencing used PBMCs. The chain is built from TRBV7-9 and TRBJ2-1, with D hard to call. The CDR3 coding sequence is TGTGCCAGCAGCTCCCCCCTCTCCTACAATGAGCAGTTCTTC. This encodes CASSSPLSYNEQFF.